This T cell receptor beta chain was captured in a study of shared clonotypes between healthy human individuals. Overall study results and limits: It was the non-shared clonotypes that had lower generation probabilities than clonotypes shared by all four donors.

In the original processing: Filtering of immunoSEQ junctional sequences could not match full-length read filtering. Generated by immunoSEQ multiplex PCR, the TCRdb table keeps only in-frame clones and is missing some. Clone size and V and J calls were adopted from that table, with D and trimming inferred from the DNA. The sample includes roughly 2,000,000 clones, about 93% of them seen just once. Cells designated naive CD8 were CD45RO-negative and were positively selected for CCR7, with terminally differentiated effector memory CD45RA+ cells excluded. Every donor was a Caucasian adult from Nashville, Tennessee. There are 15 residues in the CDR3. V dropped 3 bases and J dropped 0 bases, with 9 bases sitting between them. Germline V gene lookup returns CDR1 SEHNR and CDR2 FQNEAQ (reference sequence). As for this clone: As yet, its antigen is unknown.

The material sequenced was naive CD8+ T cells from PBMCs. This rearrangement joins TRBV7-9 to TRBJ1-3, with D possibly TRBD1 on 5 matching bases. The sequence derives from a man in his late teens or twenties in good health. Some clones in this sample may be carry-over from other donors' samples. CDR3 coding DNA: TGTGCCAGCAGCTTTCCGACAGACTCTGGAAACACCATATATTTT. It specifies CASSFPTDSGNTIYF.